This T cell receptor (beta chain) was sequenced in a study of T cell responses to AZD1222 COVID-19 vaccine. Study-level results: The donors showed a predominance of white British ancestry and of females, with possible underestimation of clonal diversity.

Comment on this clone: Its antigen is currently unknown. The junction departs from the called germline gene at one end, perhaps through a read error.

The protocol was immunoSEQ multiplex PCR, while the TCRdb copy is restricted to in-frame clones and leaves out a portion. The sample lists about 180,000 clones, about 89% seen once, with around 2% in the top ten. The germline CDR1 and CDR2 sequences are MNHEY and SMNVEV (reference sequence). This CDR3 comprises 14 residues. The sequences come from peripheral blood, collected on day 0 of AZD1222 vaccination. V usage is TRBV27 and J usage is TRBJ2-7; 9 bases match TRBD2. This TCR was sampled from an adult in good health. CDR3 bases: TGTGCCAGCAGTCCGGGACTAGCCACCTACGAGCAGCACTTC. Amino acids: CASSPGLATYEQHF.